This T cell receptor (beta chain) is from a study of OX40 agonist ivuxolimab in advanced cancers. Context from the whole study: Ivuxolimab, which targeted the costimulatory receptor OX40 (CD134), was an agonistic, fully human IgG2 monoclonal antibody. Intravenous ivuxolimab was administered to patients every 2 weeks at six dose levels: 0.01, 0.1, 0.3, 1.5, 3 and 10 mg/kg. Of the 52 patients in dose escalation, approximately 20 had hepatocellular carcinoma, some 15 had melanoma, 9 had renal cell carcinoma and 9 had head and neck cancer. In the dose-escalation cohort, 65% to 85% of patients were male, and the mean age was approximately 60 years with a range of 23 to 79. Patients were allowed to have had prior anti-PD-1, anti-PD-L1 or anti-CTLA-4 therapy, and around 37% of the dose-escalation patients had previously received checkpoint inhibitors. Partial responses occurred in three dose-escalation patients: two with cutaneous melanoma and one with hepatocellular carcinoma. The purpose of peripheral TCRbeta sequencing was to test whether ivuxolimab changed TCR sequence diversity and led to clonal T-cell expansion. The paper covers the monotherapy dose-escalation part of the phase I ivuxolimab trial, which included N ≈ 52 patients.

What the authors observed across the whole study: Low levels of normalized T-cell clonal expansion were also seen in some patients who did not respond. In the 0.1-3.0 mg/kg groups, partial responders had among the lowest normalized peripheral clonal expansion, particularly in CD8+ T cells. The antigen specificity of the peripheral T cells that underwent clonal expansion was not determined. After ivuxolimab, more expanded clones were found on average in CD8+ T cells than in CD4+ T cells. At doses from 0.1 to 3.0 mg/kg, clonal expansion was seen in both CD4+ and CD8+ blood T cells between baseline and week 6.

Regarding this clone: Its antigen remains undetermined. One base away there is no much larger clone; base qualities are not given.

Patients with autoimmune disease history or receiving systemic immunosuppression were excluded from the trial. Peripheral blood for TCR sequencing was drawn from every dose cohort at baseline, at cycle 4 day 1 and at cycle 7 day 1. The samples were drawn from a first-in-human, open-label, multicenter phase I dose-escalation trial of ivuxolimab. Adults with locally advanced or metastatic melanoma, renal cell, hepatocellular, or head and neck squamous cell carcinoma were enrolled in the trial. Before TCR sequencing, CD4+ and CD8+ T cells were separately sorted from peripheral blood. For sequencing of the TCRbeta CDR3 region, genomic DNA was extracted from the sorted cells. The immunoSEQ Assay was used to sequence the TCRbeta CDR3 regions. Drawn from immuneACCESS, this table holds only the in-frame rearrangements with V and J called that TCRdb kept. Clones are partly lost; checked studies trace under half to an unresolved V gene and leave the rest unexplained. Here the sample has approximately 63,000 clones; about nine tenths occur a single time. The ten largest account for approximately 1.1% of the sample.

The germline V gene (reference sequence) supplies CDR1 SGHKS and CDR2 YYEKEE. V is trimmed back by 3 bases and J by 3 bases, and the junction contains 6 bases that no gene match accounts for. The CDR3 numbers 14 residues from cysteine through phenylalanine. The CDR3 DNA has 42 bases and is translated from base 1. Recombination joined TRBV5-5 with TRBJ2-7; TRBD2 fits 7 bases in the junction. The input for sequencing was CD4+ or CD8+ T cells sorted from blood, taken in a trial of the OX40 agonist ivuxolimab. This clonotype was sampled from an adult with an advanced solid tumor such as melanoma, head and neck, liver or kidney cancer. The nucleotide sequence reads TGTGCCAGCAGCTCCTGGGGCGGGAGCTACGAGCAGTACTTC. This is translated as CASSSWGGSYEQYF.